The rows below give T cell receptor beta chains drawn from one sample of a study of human T cells and chemical hapten exposure. TCRdb re-analysed the RACE reads in MiXCR, keeping a single row per CDR3 protein. The sample lists about 120,000 distinct CDR3 sequences; roughly 13% were seen once. The input for sequencing was whole blood, taken in connection with sensitization to the hapten diphenylcyclopropenone (DPC). These receptors originate from a woman younger than 30 with alopecia areata. Some clones in this sample may be carry-over from other donors' samples. CDR3s include the opening cysteine and the closing phenylalanine or tryptophan. The D gene is left open where the match is weak. The listing skips clone size in some rows; elsewhere it reads once, few, many or a size class.

v_gene,d_gene,abundance,j_gene,CDR3aa,CDR3nt
TRBV6-5,.,.,TRBJ1-1,CASSRGGTEAFF,TGTGCCAGCAGTCGGGGAGGTACTGAAGCTTTCTTT
TRBV5-1,.,.,TRBJ1-1,CASSLVAEKSTEAFF,TGCGCCAGCAGCTTGGTAGCAGAAAAGAGCACTGAAGCTTTCTTT
TRBV5-1,TRBD1,few,TRBJ1-2,CASSLRPGQGTGYTF,TGCGCCAGCAGCTTGCGCCCGGGACAGGGGACTGGCTACACCTTC
TRBV11-2,.,many,TRBJ2-4,CASSFEGVGNIQYF,TGTGCCAGCAGCTTTGAAGGGGTGGGAAACATTCAGTACTTC
TRBV4-3,.,.,TRBJ1-3,CASSQVNGNTIYF,TGCGCCAGCAGCCAAGTGAATGGAAACACCATATATTTT
TRBV6-6,TRBD2,few,TRBJ2-1,CASSSRSGGDEQFF,TGTGCCAGCAGTTCCCGTAGCGGGGGGGATGAGCAGTTCTTC
TRBV4-3,TRBD1,.,TRBJ1-1,CASSSQTPRTGVATEAFF,TGCGCCAGCAGCTCTCAAACCCCTCGGACAGGGGTCGCGACTGAAGCTTTCTTT
TRBV25-1,.,many,TRBJ1-1,CASSQYEGITEAFF,TGTGCCAGCAGCCAATATGAGGGTATCACTGAAGCTTTCTTT
TRBV12-3/TRBV12-4,.,.,TRBJ1-1,CASSEGWHTEAFF,TGTGCCAGCAGTGAGGGGTGGCACACTGAAGCTTTCTTT
TRBV5-6,.,.,TRBJ1-6,CASIADSSYNSPLHF,TGTGCCAGCATCGCCGACAGCTCCTATAATTCACCCCTCCACTTT
TRBV9,TRBD2,.,TRBJ2-2,CASSPTLAGQTGELFF,TGTGCCAGCAGCCCGACACTAGCGGGGCAGACCGGGGAGCTGTTTTTT
TRBV7-6,.,.,TRBJ2-7,CASSLGTAPYEQYF,TGTGCCAGCAGCCTTGGGACGGCTCCCTACGAGCAGTACTTC
TRBV7-2,.,once,TRBJ2-5,CASSLAPGYTQETQYF,TGTGCCAGCAGCTTGGCCCCCGGATACACACAAGAGACCCAGTACTTC
TRBV2,.,few,TRBJ2-5,CASSPETQYF,TGTGCCAGCAGTCCAGAGACCCAGTACTTC
TRBV21-1,.,.,TRBJ1-1,CASSNDKWGTEAFF,TGTGCCAGCAGCAATGATAAGTGGGGCACTGAAGCTTTCTTT
TRBV18,TRBD2,few,TRBJ2-7,CASSPPGLAGGLNYEQYF,TGTGCCAGCTCACCACCGGGACTAGCGGGGGGCCTGAACTACGAGCAGTACTTC
TRBV27,TRBD1,many,TRBJ1-5,CASSQGDRRANQPQHF,TGTGCCAGCAGTCAAGGGGACAGAAGAGCCAATCAGCCCCAGCATTTT
TRBV12-3/TRBV12-4,.,many,TRBJ1-2,CASSRLRQEGYGYTF,TGTGCCAGCAGCCGCTTGCGGCAGGAGGGCTATGGCTACACCTTC
TRBV7-2,.,few,TRBJ2-5,CASSSGPITETQYF,TGTGCCAGCAGCTCGGGCCCTATCACGGAGACCCAGTACTTC
TRBV7-2,TRBD2,.,TRBJ2-1,CASSPAGGPGLEQFF,TGTGCCAGCAGCCCGGCGGGGGGGCCGGGCCTTGAGCAGTTCTTC
TRBV5-1,TRBD1,few,TRBJ2-7,CASTDRGRNEQYF,TGCGCCAGCACCGACAGGGGGAGGAACGAGCAGTACTTC
TRBV6-2/TRBV6-3,.,many,TRBJ1-6,CASSRGLGNSPLHF,TGTGCCAGCAGCCGAGGGCTAGGGAATTCACCCCTCCACTTT
TRBV24-1,.,few,TRBJ2-1,CATSDFPGSLSYNEQFF,TGTGCCACCAGTGATTTCCCGGGTAGCCTTTCCTACAATGAGCAGTTCTTC
TRBV20-1,TRBD2,few,TRBJ2-7,CSAEMASGAYEQYF,TGCAGTGCCGAGATGGCTAGCGGGGCCTACGAGCAGTACTTC
TRBV5-4,.,many,TRBJ1-3,CASSPGRSSSGNTIYF,TGTGCCAGCAGCCCTGGAAGGTCTAGCTCTGGAAACACCATATATTTT
TRBV13,.,few,TRBJ1-1,CASSLTGAGEAFF,TGTGCCAGCAGCTTAACGGGGGCCGGGGAAGCTTTCTTT
TRBV6-6,.,few,TRBJ2-2,CASNTGTGELFF,TGTGCCAGCAATACAGGAACCGGGGAGCTGTTTTTT
TRBV7-2,.,few,TRBJ2-7,CASSLSPRSYEQYF,TGTGCCAGCAGCCTTTCCCCCAGATCCTACGAGCAGTACTTC
TRBV12-3/TRBV12-4,.,.,TRBJ1-5,CASSFAGVEQPQHF,TGTGCCAGCAGTTTCGCAGGGGTTGAACAGCCCCAGCATTTT
TRBV6-6,.,.,TRBJ1-3,CASSPPPSEFSGNTIYF,TGTGCCAGCAGCCCACCCCCTTCAGAATTCTCTGGAAACACCATATATTTT
TRBV7-2,.,.,TRBJ2-3,CASSDSPTDTQYF,TGTGCCAGCAGCGACAGCCCCACAGATACGCAGTATTTT
TRBV28,.,.,TRBJ1-5,CAASSRPGGNQPQHF,TGTGCCGCCAGCAGCAGGCCGGGAGGCAATCAGCCCCAGCATTTT
TRBV4-3,.,many,TRBJ2-7,CASSQDDASYEQYF,TGCGCCAGCAGCCAAGATGACGCTTCCTACGAGCAGTACTTC
TRBV11-2,.,many,TRBJ2-7,CASSFPGTYEQYF,TGTGCCAGCAGCTTCCCGGGCACCTACGAGCAGTACTTC
TRBV6-2/TRBV6-3,.,.,TRBJ1-1,CASSYVRGTEAFF,TGTGCCAGCAGTTACGTCCGTGGGACTGAAGCTTTCTTT
TRBV12-3/TRBV12-4,TRBD1,once,TRBJ2-7,CASSSDRAYEQYF,TGTGCCAGCAGCTCGGACAGGGCCTACGAGCAGTACTTC
TRBV4-3,.,few,TRBJ2-7,CASSQDQLSYEQYF,TGCGCCAGCAGCCAAGATCAGCTCTCCTACGAGCAGTACTTC
TRBV18,TRBD1,few,TRBJ1-1,CASSRLDRGWTEAFF,TGTGCCAGCTCCCGCCTTGACAGGGGGTGGACTGAAGCTTTCTTT
TRBV12-3/TRBV12-4,.,once,TRBJ2-1,CASSLLGARNNEQFF,TGTGCCAGCAGTTTATTGGGGGCTAGGAACAATGAGCAGTTCTTC
TRBV11-2,TRBD1,few,TRBJ2-4,CASSSPWDREDIQYF,TGTGCCAGCAGCTCCCCGTGGGACAGGGAAGACATTCAGTACTTC
TRBV4-3,TRBD2,few,TRBJ2-3,CASSQDRGLAGASSTDTQYF,TGCGCCAGCAGCCAAGACCGGGGACTAGCGGGCGCCTCTAGCACAGATACGCAGTATTTT
TRBV19,.,few,TRBJ2-5,CASSIDGTYQETQYF,TGTGCCAGTAGTATAGACGGGACCTATCAAGAGACCCAGTACTTC
TRBV4-3,TRBD1,few,TRBJ2-1,CASSQGTGAYNEQFF,TGCGCCAGCAGCCAAGGGACAGGGGCCTACAATGAGCAGTTCTTC
TRBV12-3/TRBV12-4,TRBD1,many,TRBJ1-3,CASNPTGGRSSGNTIYF,TGTGCCAGCAATCCTACAGGGGGTCGGAGCTCTGGAAACACCATATATTTT
TRBV6-5,.,.,TRBJ1-1,CASSYIQGGAEAFF,TGTGCCAGCAGTTACATACAGGGAGGTGCTGAAGCTTTCTTT
TRBV7-9,.,few,TRBJ1-5,CASSPGRISNQPQHF,TGTGCCAGCAGCCCGGGCCGCATTAGCAATCAGCCCCAGCATTTT
TRBV3-1,.,.,TRBJ1-4,CASQPGPGQEEKLFF,TGTGCCAGTCAGCCCGGGCCAGGGCAAGAAGAAAAACTGTTTTTT
TRBV4-1,.,many,TRBJ2-4,CASSQLTGLAKNIQYF,TGCGCCAGCAGCCAACTTACAGGGCTAGCCAAAAACATTCAGTACTTC
TRBV20-1,.,.,TRBJ2-2,CSAREEANTGELFF,TGCAGTGCTAGAGAGGAAGCAAACACCGGGGAGCTGTTTTTT
TRBV30,TRBD2,few,TRBJ2-3,CAWSLGGGADTQYF,TGTGCCTGGAGTCTAGGCGGGGGTGCAGATACGCAGTATTTT
TRBV4-2,.,many,TRBJ1-2,CASSQGREASTF,TGTGCCAGCAGCCAAGGCCGCGAGGCGTCCACCTTC
TRBV20-1,TRBD2,.,TRBJ2-5,CSASRGLAETQYF,TGCAGTGCTAGCCGGGGACTAGCGGAGACCCAGTACTTC
TRBV5-6,.,few,TRBJ2-3,CASSLGGPSTDTQYF,TGTGCCAGCAGCTTGGGGGGCCCTAGCACAGATACGCAGTATTTT